This note documents a single TCR beta chain sequence. The antigen this receptor binds is unknown. Qualities for individual bases were not recorded, and no much larger clone is one base off. Explained via the paper, the time point label denotes: blood at routine non-recurrence follow-up after resection. TCR sequencing used whole RNA extracted from tumor and nontumor lung tissue, or from cryopreserved PBMC samples, without cell sorting. Patients were selected for TCR sequencing only if sufficient RNA was available from at least two tumor regions. Reading the germline V gene gives CDR1 LGHNA and CDR2 YNFKEQ. The V and J ends are trimmed by 7 bases and 0 bases, leaving 13 bases between them. The CDR3 has 15 amino acids, counting the end cysteine and phenylalanine. Of the read, only the CDR3 DNA is kept; its 45 bases are in frame from base 1. The source of the sample is a study of spatial heterogeneity in lung cancer (dated by TCRdb to the late 2010s). Study-wide context: The donors were 60 to 80 patients from the lung TRACERx cohort who had early-stage, untreated non-small cell lung cancer. Follow-up PBMC samples were sequenced whenever available, and the median time to follow-up was about 24 months after resection. More beta-chain than alpha-chain transcripts were consistently detected, likely reflecting higher beta-chain transcript abundance. In the raw uncorrected reads, each unique combination of TCR and UMI appeared more than ten times on average. In non-small cell lung cancer, the study made a quantitative comparison of TCR alpha and beta repertoires among multiple tumor regions, matched nontumor lung and blood. Nonsynonymous mutation counts, determined by whole-exome sequencing of tumor tissue, were related to TCR repertoire features. Both alpha and beta chains were TCR-sequenced in samples taken at surgery, namely 220 tumor regions, roughly 64 matched nontumor lung samples and about 52 PBMC samples.

Library method: 5' RACE. TCRdb shows the sequencer as NextSeq 500. The TCR library protocol attached a unique molecular identifier to each TCR cDNA molecule to allow correction of PCR and sequencing errors. On the study's bioinformatics: Decombinator tools were used for TCR identification, UMI-based error correction and CDR3 extraction. TCRs above a frequency of 2 per 1,000, corresponding to the top 1% of the tumor frequency distribution, were defined as expanded. Rényi diversity was computed with the R vegan package after subsampling each repertoire 100 times to 5,000 TCRs. CDR3 similarity networks were constructed using string-kernel similarity of amino acid triplets, with links drawn between CDR3s whose pairwise similarity was above 0.82. TCRdb itself trimmed the public reads at Q25 with fastp, ran MiXCR and retained productive beta chains. Under each unique CDR3 protein, matching rows form one entry showing the most common genes and DNA. These V and J calls originate from TCRdb's pipeline instead of the authors' own analysis. The sample table lists under 150,000 distinct CDR3 sequences, roughly a tenth of them with a count of one. The ten largest clones capture 24% of the sample.

The paper's findings and limits, for the study overall: Additional single-cell paired TCR alpha and beta sequencing was considered necessary to confirm, at a functional level, the hypothesis that regional TCRs recognize regional mutations. Comparisons of baseline and follow-up blood repertoires included only 11 to 15 patients. Ubiquitous expanded tumor TCRs were found in blood more often at tumor resection than at routine follow-up.

The source material was PBMCs, sampled at follow-up. This receptor was taken from a female donor with early-stage non-small cell lung cancer. The chain links TRBV4-2 with TRBJ1-5; the D gene is not confidently resolved. The DNA sequence reads TGTGCCAGCACCCCGGACGGGCTTAGCAATCAGCCCCAGCATTTT. It codes for CASTPDGLSNQPQHF.